Detailed here is one TCR beta chain. Its antigen remains unknown. The time point here: baseline pretreatment blood. Stated treatment: 15 Gy SBRT to primary tumor, nephrectomy 4 weeks later. The sample belongs to a study of radiation and T cells in renal cell carcinoma. Study-level points and caveats: No pretreatment tumor biopsies were available for baseline clonotypes.

The repertoire was sequenced with immunoSEQ multiplex PCR; TCRdb's copy has only in-frame clones and lacks some. The sample records 110,000 to 150,000 clones, 88% being singletons. V shed 6 bases, J shed 0 bases, and the junction held 13 bases outside the gene matches. CDR1 and CDR2 (germline): ENHRY, SYGVKD. The CDR3 runs to 17 residues. The receptor's source is a woman between 45 and 65 years old with renal cell carcinoma. Sample: blood, taken from a patient whose treatment included radiotherapy and nephrectomy. The chain employs TRBV10-3 and TRBJ2-7; 8 positions agree with TRBD2. CDR3 in DNA: TGTGCCATCAGGACCTCCCGGGGGGGAGATACCTCCTACGAGCAGTACTTC. It yields the protein CAIRTSRGGDTSYEQYF.